Below are 10 T cell receptor beta chains sequenced from a single sample in a study of CXCR3-negative and CXCR3-positive naive CD8 T cells. Findings of the study overall: Against CXCR3-negative naive cells, CXCR3-positive naive cells showed more hydrophobic TRB CDR3s.

No antigens are known for them. UMI-labeled 5' RACE yielded the TRB cDNA libraries. TCRdb reprocessed the 5' RACE reads and keeps a single row for each CDR3 protein, giving no DNA. The sample data list about 130,000 distinct CDR3 sequences. The source material was naive CXCR3+ CD8+ T cells from blood. Subset indicated: CD45RO-CCR7+CD27+CD95- naive CD8+ T cells expressing CXCR3 (TNR3+). These receptors were taken from a human donor in good health. Some clones in this sample may be carry-over from other donors' samples.

The chain joins TRBV5-6 to TRBJ2-5. The CDR3 consists of 16 residues. Germline values: CDR1 SGHDT, CDR2 YYEEEE. The CDR3: CASSSTDGIFSETQYF.

The chain recombines TRBV27 with TRBJ2-7. The CDR3 has 13 amino acids. CDR1 MNHEY and CDR2 SMNVEV come from the germline V gene (reference sequence). This CDR3 is CASSATVSYEQYF.

The CDR3 sequence: CASSDPGTDILYGYTF. This sequence joins TRBV7-9 and TRBJ1-2; absent DNA, TCRdb's TRBD1 call cannot be checked. Germline V CDR1 and CDR2: SEHNR, FQNEAQ (reference sequence). CDR3 size: 16 residues.

This sequence joins TRBV9 and TRBJ1-2; TCRdb indicates TRBD1, and absent DNA this call remains unverified. Germline V CDR1 and CDR2: SGDLS, YYNGEE. This CDR3 contains 12 residues. The CDR3 spells CASRAPREGYTF. The variable domain in full, completed from reference TRBV9 and TRBJ1-2, reads DSGVTQTPKHLITATGQRVTLRCSPRSGDLSVYWYQQSLDQGLQFLIQYYNGEERAKGNILERFSAQQFPDLHSELNLSSLELGDSALYFCASRAPREGYTFGSGTRLTVV.

The chain combines TRBV19 with TRBJ1-1; TCRdb calls TRBD1, which cannot be checked without DNA. This CDR3 comprises 14 residues. The germline V gene encodes CDR1 LNHDA and CDR2 SQIVND (reference sequence). The CDR3 loop is CASTYRAGSTEAFF.

The rearrangement uses TRBV20-1 and TRBJ2-1; TCRdb's assignment of TRBD2 cannot be checked, as there is no DNA. Germline CDR1 DFQATT, CDR2 SNEGSKA (reference sequence). The length of the CDR3 is 15 residues. CDR3: CSARDLGGSYNEQFF.

The chain combines TRBV3-1 with TRBJ2-1; there is no DNA to check the TCRdb D call of TRBD2. The length of the CDR3 is 17 residues. Germline CDR1 is LGHDT and CDR2 is YNNKEL (reference sequence). The CDR3 protein is CASSLGSGLAGAEEQFF.

This chain connects TRBV7-8 to TRBJ2-7; TCRdb proposes TRBD1, but this gene call is untestable without DNA. The CDR3 has 15 residues. The germline V gene has CDR1 SGHVS and CDR2 FQNEAQ. CDR3: CASSLRPGAGSEQYF. Full variable domain (remainder filled in from reference TRBV7-8 and TRBJ2-7): GAGVSQSPRYKVAKRGQDVALRCDPISGHVSLFWYQQALGQGPEFLTYFQNEAQLDKSGLPSDRFFAERPEGSVSTLKIQRTQQEDSAVYLCASSLRPGAGSEQYFGPGTRLTVT.

The chain combines TRBV4-1 with TRBJ2-7; the TRBD1 assignment by TCRdb is unverifiable without DNA. The CDR3 extends over 13 amino acids. Per the germline V gene, CDR1 is MGHRA and CDR2 is YSYEKL. The CDR3 is CASSQLGGDEQYF.

The rearrangement links TRBV7-2 to TRBJ2-1; without DNA, the TCRdb call of TRBD2 cannot be checked. The germline V gene has CDR1 SGHTA and CDR2 FQGNSA. The CDR3 runs to 16 residues. The CDR3 loop is CASSLGPAGGTNEQFF.